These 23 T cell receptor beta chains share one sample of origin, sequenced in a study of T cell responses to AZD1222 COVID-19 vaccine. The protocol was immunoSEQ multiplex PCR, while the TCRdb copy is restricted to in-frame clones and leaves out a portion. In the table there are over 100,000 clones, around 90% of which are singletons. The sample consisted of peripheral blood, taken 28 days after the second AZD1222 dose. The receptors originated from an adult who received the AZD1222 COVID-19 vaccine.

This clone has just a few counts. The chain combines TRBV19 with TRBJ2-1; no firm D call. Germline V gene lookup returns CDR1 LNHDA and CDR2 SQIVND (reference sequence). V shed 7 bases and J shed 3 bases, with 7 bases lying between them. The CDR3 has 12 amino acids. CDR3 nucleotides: TGTGCCAGTACGGGTCTCTACAATGAGCAGTTCTTC. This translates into CASTGLYNEQFF.

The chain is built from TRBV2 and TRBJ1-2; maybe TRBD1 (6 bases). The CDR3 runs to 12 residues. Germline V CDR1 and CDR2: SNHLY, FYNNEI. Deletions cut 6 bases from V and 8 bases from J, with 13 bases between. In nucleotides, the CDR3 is TGTGCCAGCAGCCCCGGGGGCGGCGGCTACACCTTC. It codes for CASSPGGGGYTF.

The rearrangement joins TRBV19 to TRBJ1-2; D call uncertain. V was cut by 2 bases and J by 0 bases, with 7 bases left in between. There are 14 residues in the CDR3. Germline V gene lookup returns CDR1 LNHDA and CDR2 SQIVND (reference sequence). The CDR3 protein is CASSITLANYGYTF. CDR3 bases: TGTGCCAGTAGTATAACGCTAGCTAACTATGGCTACACCTTC.

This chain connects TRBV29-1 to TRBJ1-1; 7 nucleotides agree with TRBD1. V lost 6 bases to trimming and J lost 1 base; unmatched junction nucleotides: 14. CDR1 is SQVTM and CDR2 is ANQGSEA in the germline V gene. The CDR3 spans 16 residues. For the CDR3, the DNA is TGCAGCGTCCAGGGGGTAAAGGGTGTCTCGAACACTGAAGCTTTCTTT. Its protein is CSVQGVKGVSNTEAFF.

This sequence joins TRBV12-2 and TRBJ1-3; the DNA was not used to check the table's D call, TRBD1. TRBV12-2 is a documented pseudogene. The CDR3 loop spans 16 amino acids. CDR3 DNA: TGTGCAAGTCGCTTAGTCCCAGGAACCTCTGGAAACACCATATATTTT. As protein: CASRLVPGTSGNTIYF.

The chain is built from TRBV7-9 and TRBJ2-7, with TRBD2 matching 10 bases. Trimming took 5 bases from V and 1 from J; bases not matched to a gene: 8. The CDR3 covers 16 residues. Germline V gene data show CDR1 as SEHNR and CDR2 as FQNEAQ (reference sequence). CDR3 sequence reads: CASSPRGLAFSYEQYF. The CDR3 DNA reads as TGTGCCAGCAGCCCGCGGGGACTAGCGTTTTCCTACGAGCAGTACTTC.

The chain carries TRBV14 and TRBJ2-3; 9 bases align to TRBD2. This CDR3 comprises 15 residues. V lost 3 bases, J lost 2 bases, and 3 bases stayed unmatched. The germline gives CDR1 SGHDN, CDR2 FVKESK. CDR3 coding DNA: TGTGCCAGCAGCCAGCGACTAGCGGTCACAGATACGCAGTATTTT. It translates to CASSQRLAVTDTQYF.

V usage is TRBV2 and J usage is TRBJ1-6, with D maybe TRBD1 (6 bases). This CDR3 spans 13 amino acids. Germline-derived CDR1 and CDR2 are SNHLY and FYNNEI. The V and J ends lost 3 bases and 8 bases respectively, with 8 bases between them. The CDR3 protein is CASSDRGDSPLHF. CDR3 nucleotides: TGTGCCAGCAGTGACAGGGGCGATTCACCCCTCCACTTT.

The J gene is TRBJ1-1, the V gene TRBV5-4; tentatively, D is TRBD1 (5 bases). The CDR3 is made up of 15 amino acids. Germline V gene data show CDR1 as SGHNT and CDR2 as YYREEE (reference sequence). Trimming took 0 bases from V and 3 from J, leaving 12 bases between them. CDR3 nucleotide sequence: TGTGCCAGCAGCTTGGCGGCAGGGCAGTACACTGAAGCTTTCTTT. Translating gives CASSLAAGQYTEAFF.

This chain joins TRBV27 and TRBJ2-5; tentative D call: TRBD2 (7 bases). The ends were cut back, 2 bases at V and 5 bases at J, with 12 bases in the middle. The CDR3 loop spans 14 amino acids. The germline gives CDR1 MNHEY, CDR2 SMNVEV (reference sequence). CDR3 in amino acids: CASSLRGARETQYF. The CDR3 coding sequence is TGTGCCAGCAGTTTACGGGGGGCAAGGGAGACCCAGTACTTC.

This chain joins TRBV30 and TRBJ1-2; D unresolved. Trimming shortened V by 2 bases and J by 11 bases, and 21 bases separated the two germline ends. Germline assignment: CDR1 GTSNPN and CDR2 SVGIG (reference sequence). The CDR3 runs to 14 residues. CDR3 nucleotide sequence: TGTGCCTGGAGTCCCCGTCGGGGTGGACTGAGGTACACCTTC. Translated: CAWSPRRGGLRYTF.

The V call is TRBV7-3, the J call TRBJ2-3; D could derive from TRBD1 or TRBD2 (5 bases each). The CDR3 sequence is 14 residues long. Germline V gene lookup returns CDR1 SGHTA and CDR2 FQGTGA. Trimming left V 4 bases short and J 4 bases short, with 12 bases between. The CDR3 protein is CASSSGSGSDTQYF. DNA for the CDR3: TGTGCCAGCAGCTCGGGATCAGGGTCAGATACGCAGTATTTT.

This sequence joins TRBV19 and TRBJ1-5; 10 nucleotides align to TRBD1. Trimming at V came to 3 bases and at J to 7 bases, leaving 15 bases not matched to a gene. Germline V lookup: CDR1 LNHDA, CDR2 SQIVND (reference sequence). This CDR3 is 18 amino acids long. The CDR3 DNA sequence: TGTGCCAGTAGTATTCCCGGGACAGGGGCCCGCTTTCAGCAGCCCCAGCATTTT. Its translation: CASSIPGTGARFQQPQHF.

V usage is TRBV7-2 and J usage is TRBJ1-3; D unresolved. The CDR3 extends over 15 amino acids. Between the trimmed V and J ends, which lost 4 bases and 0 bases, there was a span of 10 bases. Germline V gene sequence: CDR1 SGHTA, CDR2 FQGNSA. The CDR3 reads CASSYRVLSGNTIYF. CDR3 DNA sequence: TGTGCCAGCAGCTATAGGGTACTCTCTGGAAACACCATATATTTT.

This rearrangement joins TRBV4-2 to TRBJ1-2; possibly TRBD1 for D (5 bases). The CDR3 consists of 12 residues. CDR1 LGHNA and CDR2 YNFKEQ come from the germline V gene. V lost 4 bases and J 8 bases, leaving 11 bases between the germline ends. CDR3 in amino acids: CASSPGLEGYTF. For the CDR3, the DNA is TGTGCCAGCAGCCCGGGGCTGGAAGGCTACACCTTC.

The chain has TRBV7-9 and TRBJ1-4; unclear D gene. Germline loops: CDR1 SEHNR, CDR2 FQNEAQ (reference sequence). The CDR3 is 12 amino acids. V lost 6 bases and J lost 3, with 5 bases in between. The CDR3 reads CASRSPNEKLFF. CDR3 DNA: TGTGCCAGCAGGAGCCCTAATGAAAAACTGTTTTTT.

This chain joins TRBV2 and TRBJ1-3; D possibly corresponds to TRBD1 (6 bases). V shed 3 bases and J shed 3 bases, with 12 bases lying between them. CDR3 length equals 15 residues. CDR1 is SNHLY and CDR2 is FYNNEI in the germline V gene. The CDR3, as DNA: TGTGCCAGCAGTGAGGCCAGGGGTCATGGAAACACCATATATTTT. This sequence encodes CASSEARGHGNTIYF.

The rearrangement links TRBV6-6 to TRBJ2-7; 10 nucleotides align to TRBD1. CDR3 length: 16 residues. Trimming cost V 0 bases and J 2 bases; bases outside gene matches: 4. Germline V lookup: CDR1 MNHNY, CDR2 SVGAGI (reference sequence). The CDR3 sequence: CASSYSRGQGTYEQYF. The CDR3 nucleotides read TGTGCCAGCAGTTACTCGAGGGGACAGGGGACCTACGAGCAGTACTTC.

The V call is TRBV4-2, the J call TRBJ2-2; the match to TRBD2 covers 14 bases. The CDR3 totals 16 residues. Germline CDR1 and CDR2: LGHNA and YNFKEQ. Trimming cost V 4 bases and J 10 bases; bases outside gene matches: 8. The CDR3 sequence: CASSLDGTSGSEELFF. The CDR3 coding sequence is TGTGCCAGCAGCCTAGACGGGACTAGCGGGAGTGAGGAGCTGTTTTTT.

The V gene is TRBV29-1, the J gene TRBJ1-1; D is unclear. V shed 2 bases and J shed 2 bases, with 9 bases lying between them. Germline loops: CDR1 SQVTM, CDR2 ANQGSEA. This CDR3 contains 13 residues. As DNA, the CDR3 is TGCAGCGTTGAACGGGTGCCTAACACTGAAGCTTTCTTT. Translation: CSVERVPNTEAFF.

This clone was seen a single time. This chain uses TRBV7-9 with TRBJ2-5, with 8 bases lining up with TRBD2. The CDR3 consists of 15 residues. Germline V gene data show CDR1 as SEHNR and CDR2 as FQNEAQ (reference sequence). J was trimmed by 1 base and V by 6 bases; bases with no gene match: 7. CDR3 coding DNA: TGTGCCAGCAGGCCGAGCGGGGGCACCCAAGAGACCCAGTACTTC. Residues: CASRPSGGTQETQYF.

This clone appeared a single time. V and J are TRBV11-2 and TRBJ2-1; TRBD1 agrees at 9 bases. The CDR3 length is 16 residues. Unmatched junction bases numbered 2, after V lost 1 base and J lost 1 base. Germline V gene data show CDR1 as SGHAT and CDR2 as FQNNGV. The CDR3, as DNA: TGTGCCAGCAGCTTAGTTGGACAGGGGTCCTACAATGAGCAGTTCTTC. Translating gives CASSLVGQGSYNEQFF.

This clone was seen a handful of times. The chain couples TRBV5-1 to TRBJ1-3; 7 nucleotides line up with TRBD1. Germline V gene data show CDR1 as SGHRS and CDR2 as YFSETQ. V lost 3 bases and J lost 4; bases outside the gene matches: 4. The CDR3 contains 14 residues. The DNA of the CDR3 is TGCGCCAGCAGCTCCACAGGGGCCGGAAACACCATATATTTT. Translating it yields CASSSTGAGNTIYF.